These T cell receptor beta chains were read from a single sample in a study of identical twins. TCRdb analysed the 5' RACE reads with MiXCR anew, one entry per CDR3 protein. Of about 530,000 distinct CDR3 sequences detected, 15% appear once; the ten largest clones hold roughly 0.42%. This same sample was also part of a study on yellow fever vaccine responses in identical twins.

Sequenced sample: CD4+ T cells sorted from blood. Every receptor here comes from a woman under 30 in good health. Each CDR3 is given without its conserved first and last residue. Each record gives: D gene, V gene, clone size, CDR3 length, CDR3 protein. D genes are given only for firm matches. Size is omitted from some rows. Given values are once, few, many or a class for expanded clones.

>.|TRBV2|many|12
ASSGTVPNQPQH
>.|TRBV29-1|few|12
SVIIGLSDQPQH
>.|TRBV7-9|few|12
ASSAPTPNTEAF
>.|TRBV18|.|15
ASSPLGSGYSTDTQY
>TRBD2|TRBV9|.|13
ASSVGEIAGQEQF
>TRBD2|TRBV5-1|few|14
ASSLERGGRGNEQF
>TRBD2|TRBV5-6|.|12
ASSPGLAEYEQY
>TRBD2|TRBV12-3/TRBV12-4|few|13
ASSLPGLAGAEQF
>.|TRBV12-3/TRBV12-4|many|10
ASSPRSYEQY
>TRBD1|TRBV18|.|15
ASSPQGTGGMNTEAF
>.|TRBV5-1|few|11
ASSETGGDTQY
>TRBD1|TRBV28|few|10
ASSQGALGYT
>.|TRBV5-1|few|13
ASSSRWGVNTEAF